This is a list of T cell receptor beta chains from one sample in a study of human T cells and chemical hapten exposure. Via MiXCR, TCRdb re-called the 5' RACE reads, giving one row per CDR3 protein. Found here are 130,000 or so distinct CDR3 sequences, 4.1% of them singletons; the top ten hold about 1.3%. These receptors were collected from a female donor in good health. CDR3s leave out the opening cysteine and the closing phenylalanine or tryptophan. The order of the fields is V gene, clone size, CDR3 protein. Expanded clones get a size class; other rows say once, few or many, or leave the size out.

V: TRBV7-2
size: many
CDR3: ASSLRSGQGPPNEQF

V: TRBV27
size: NA
CDR3: ASSSGLAGVGTDEQY

V: TRBV20-1
size: many
CDR3: SARQFYSYEQY

V: TRBV6-6
size: many
CDR3: ASSSNRGPGVGETQY

V: TRBV6-2/TRBV6-3
size: many
CDR3: ATQGLAISTDTQY

V: TRBV3-1
size: few
CDR3: ASSQLGLAVS

V: TRBV9
size: few
CDR3: ASSDTNGLAGDTDTQY

V: TRBV28
size: many
CDR3: ASIPPDEQY

V: TRBV13
size: NA
CDR3: ASSLGGASSDEQY

V: TRBV19
size: many
CDR3: ARPTSGGNTGELF

V: TRBV5-1
size: many
CDR3: ASSFRQGRNTEAF

V: TRBV7-2
size: many
CDR3: ASSLSPRSSYNSPLH

V: TRBV5-4
size: few
CDR3: ASSLLGLSTDTQY

V: TRBV12-3/TRBV12-4
size: many
CDR3: ASSSGTGVTEAF

V: TRBV12-3/TRBV12-4
size: many
CDR3: ASSFLQGGETQY

V: TRBV25-1
size: few
CDR3: ASSEYQGTTGELF

V: TRBV28
size: many
CDR3: ASCRANIGELF

V: TRBV7-2
size: few
CDR3: ASSQSSDPGQQQY

V: TRBV7-2
size: many
CDR3: ASSSTGTGGWETEAF

V: TRBV20-1
size: many
CDR3: SASEGRRDQPQH

V: TRBV25-1
size: many
CDR3: ASSELTVTGELF

V: TRBV28
size: many
CDR3: ASRPENKVEQY

V: TRBV4-2
size: many
CDR3: ASSQDRGQGREQY

V: TRBV5-5
size: many
CDR3: ASSLRVREVSEAF

V: TRBV5-1
size: many
CDR3: ASRAGQGAFEAF

V: TRBV11-2
size: NA
CDR3: ASSLLREPTGELF

V: TRBV29-1
size: many
CDR3: SVGVSSYNEQF

V: TRBV5-1
size: many
CDR3: ASSLGNQGGYT

V: TRBV5-1
size: many
CDR3: ASSLTGGLNEQF

V: TRBV30
size: many
CDR3: AYFRDSENYGYT

V: TRBV7-8
size: NA
CDR3: ASTEAGQGASAF

V: TRBV2
size: many
CDR3: ASSERTGAWGTQY

V: TRBV5-1
size: NA
CDR3: ASSWDNTEAF